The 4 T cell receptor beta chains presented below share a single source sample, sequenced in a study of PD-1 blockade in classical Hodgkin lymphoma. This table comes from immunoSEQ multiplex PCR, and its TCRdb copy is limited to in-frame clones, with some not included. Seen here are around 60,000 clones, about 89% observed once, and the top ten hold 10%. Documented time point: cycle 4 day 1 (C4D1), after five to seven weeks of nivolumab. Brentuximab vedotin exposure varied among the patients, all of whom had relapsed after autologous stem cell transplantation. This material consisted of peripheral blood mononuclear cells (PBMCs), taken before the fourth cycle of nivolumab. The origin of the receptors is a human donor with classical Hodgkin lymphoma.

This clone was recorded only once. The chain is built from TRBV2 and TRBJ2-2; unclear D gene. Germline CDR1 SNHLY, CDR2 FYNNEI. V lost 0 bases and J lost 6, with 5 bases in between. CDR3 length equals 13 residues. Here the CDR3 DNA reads TGTGCCAGCAGTGAAGCGTTTCCCGGGGAGCTGTTTTTT. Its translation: CASSEAFPGELFF. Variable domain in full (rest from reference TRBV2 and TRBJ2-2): EPEVTQTPSHQVTQMGQEVILRCVPISNHLYFYWYRQILGQKVEFLVSFYNNEISEKSEIFDDQFSVERPDGSNFTLKIRSTKLEDSAMYFCASSEAFPGELFFGEGSRLTVL.

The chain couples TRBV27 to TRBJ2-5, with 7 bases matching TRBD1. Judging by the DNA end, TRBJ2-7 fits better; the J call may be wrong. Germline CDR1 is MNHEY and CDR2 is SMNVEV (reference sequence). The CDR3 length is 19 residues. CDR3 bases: TGTGCCAGCAGTTTATTTCCGATTTCGAGGGTACAGGGGACCTACGAGCAGTACTTC. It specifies CASSLFPISRVQGTYEQYF.

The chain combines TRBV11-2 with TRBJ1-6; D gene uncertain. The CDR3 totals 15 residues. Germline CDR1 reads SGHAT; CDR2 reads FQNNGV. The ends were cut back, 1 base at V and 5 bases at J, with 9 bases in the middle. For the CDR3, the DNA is TGTGCCAGCAGCTTAGCCCCGAGTAATAATTCACCCCTCCACTTT. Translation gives CASSLAPSNNSPLHF.

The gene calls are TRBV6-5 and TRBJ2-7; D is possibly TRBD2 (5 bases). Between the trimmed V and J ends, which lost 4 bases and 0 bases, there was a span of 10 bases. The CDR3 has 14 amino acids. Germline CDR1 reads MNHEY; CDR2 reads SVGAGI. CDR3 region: CASSSPGNSYEQYF. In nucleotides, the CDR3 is TGTGCCAGCAGTTCACCGGGGAACTCCTACGAGCAGTACTTC.